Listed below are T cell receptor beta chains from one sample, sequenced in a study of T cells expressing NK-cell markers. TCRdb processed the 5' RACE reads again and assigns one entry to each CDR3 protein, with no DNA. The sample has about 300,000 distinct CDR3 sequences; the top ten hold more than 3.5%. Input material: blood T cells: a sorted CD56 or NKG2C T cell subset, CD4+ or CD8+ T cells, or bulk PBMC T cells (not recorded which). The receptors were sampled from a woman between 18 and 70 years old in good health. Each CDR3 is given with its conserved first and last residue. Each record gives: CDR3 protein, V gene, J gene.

CDR3 protein: CASRFGEDTQYF
V gene: TRBV7-9
J gene: TRBJ2-3

CDR3 protein: CASSFSNAYNEQFF
V gene: TRBV7-9
J gene: TRBJ2-1

CDR3 protein: CASIRALGNTEAFF
V gene: TRBV2
J gene: TRBJ1-1

CDR3 protein: CASTLMGDTQYF
V gene: TRBV28
J gene: TRBJ2-3

CDR3 protein: CASSSPGLAGGGQETQYF
V gene: TRBV11-2
J gene: TRBJ2-5

CDR3 protein: CASSPLAGGVYNEQFF
V gene: TRBV3-1
J gene: TRBJ2-1

CDR3 protein: CSANSQGGGKYEQYF
V gene: TRBV20-1
J gene: TRBJ2-7

CDR3 protein: CASSLQLPQNTGELFF
V gene: TRBV12-3/TRBV12-4
J gene: TRBJ2-2

CDR3 protein: CSAREMFGGVYEQYF
V gene: TRBV20-1
J gene: TRBJ2-7

CDR3 protein: CASSFAGGKNTEAFF
V gene: TRBV12-3/TRBV12-4
J gene: TRBJ1-1

CDR3 protein: CSASETWTGGAFF
V gene: TRBV20-1
J gene: TRBJ1-1

CDR3 protein: CASSVLGAVGELFF
V gene: TRBV2
J gene: TRBJ2-2

CDR3 protein: CASSVRGLAEQETQYF
V gene: TRBV7-2
J gene: TRBJ2-5

CDR3 protein: CASSRGATQETQYF
V gene: TRBV4-3
J gene: TRBJ2-5

CDR3 protein: CSARVQLGRETQYF
V gene: TRBV20-1
J gene: TRBJ2-5

CDR3 protein: CSALTDSEAFF
V gene: TRBV29-1
J gene: TRBJ1-1

CDR3 protein: CAGGRGTGELFF
V gene: TRBV7-7
J gene: TRBJ2-2

CDR3 protein: CSASDRGSGMSQYF
V gene: TRBV20-1
J gene: TRBJ2-5

CDR3 protein: CSASGQARNQPQHF
V gene: TRBV20-1
J gene: TRBJ1-5

CDR3 protein: CAASGYTEAFF
V gene: TRBV30
J gene: TRBJ1-1

CDR3 protein: CASREASGNQPQHF
V gene: TRBV19
J gene: TRBJ1-5

CDR3 protein: CASSQDLRQGKIYYEQYF
V gene: TRBV4-2
J gene: TRBJ2-7

CDR3 protein: CSARGGSSGGELFF
V gene: TRBV20-1
J gene: TRBJ2-2

CDR3 protein: CASSYEYSNQPQHF
V gene: TRBV7-2
J gene: TRBJ1-5

CDR3 protein: CASNPARTGELFF
V gene: TRBV7-2
J gene: TRBJ2-2

CDR3 protein: CASSLGGYSTDTQYF
V gene: TRBV7-2
J gene: TRBJ2-3

CDR3 protein: CVLGSNYGYTF
V gene: TRBV7-3
J gene: TRBJ1-2

CDR3 protein: CSAKTTYEQYF
V gene: TRBV20-1
J gene: TRBJ2-7

CDR3 protein: CSVRRDTNSYEQYF
V gene: TRBV20-1
J gene: TRBJ2-7